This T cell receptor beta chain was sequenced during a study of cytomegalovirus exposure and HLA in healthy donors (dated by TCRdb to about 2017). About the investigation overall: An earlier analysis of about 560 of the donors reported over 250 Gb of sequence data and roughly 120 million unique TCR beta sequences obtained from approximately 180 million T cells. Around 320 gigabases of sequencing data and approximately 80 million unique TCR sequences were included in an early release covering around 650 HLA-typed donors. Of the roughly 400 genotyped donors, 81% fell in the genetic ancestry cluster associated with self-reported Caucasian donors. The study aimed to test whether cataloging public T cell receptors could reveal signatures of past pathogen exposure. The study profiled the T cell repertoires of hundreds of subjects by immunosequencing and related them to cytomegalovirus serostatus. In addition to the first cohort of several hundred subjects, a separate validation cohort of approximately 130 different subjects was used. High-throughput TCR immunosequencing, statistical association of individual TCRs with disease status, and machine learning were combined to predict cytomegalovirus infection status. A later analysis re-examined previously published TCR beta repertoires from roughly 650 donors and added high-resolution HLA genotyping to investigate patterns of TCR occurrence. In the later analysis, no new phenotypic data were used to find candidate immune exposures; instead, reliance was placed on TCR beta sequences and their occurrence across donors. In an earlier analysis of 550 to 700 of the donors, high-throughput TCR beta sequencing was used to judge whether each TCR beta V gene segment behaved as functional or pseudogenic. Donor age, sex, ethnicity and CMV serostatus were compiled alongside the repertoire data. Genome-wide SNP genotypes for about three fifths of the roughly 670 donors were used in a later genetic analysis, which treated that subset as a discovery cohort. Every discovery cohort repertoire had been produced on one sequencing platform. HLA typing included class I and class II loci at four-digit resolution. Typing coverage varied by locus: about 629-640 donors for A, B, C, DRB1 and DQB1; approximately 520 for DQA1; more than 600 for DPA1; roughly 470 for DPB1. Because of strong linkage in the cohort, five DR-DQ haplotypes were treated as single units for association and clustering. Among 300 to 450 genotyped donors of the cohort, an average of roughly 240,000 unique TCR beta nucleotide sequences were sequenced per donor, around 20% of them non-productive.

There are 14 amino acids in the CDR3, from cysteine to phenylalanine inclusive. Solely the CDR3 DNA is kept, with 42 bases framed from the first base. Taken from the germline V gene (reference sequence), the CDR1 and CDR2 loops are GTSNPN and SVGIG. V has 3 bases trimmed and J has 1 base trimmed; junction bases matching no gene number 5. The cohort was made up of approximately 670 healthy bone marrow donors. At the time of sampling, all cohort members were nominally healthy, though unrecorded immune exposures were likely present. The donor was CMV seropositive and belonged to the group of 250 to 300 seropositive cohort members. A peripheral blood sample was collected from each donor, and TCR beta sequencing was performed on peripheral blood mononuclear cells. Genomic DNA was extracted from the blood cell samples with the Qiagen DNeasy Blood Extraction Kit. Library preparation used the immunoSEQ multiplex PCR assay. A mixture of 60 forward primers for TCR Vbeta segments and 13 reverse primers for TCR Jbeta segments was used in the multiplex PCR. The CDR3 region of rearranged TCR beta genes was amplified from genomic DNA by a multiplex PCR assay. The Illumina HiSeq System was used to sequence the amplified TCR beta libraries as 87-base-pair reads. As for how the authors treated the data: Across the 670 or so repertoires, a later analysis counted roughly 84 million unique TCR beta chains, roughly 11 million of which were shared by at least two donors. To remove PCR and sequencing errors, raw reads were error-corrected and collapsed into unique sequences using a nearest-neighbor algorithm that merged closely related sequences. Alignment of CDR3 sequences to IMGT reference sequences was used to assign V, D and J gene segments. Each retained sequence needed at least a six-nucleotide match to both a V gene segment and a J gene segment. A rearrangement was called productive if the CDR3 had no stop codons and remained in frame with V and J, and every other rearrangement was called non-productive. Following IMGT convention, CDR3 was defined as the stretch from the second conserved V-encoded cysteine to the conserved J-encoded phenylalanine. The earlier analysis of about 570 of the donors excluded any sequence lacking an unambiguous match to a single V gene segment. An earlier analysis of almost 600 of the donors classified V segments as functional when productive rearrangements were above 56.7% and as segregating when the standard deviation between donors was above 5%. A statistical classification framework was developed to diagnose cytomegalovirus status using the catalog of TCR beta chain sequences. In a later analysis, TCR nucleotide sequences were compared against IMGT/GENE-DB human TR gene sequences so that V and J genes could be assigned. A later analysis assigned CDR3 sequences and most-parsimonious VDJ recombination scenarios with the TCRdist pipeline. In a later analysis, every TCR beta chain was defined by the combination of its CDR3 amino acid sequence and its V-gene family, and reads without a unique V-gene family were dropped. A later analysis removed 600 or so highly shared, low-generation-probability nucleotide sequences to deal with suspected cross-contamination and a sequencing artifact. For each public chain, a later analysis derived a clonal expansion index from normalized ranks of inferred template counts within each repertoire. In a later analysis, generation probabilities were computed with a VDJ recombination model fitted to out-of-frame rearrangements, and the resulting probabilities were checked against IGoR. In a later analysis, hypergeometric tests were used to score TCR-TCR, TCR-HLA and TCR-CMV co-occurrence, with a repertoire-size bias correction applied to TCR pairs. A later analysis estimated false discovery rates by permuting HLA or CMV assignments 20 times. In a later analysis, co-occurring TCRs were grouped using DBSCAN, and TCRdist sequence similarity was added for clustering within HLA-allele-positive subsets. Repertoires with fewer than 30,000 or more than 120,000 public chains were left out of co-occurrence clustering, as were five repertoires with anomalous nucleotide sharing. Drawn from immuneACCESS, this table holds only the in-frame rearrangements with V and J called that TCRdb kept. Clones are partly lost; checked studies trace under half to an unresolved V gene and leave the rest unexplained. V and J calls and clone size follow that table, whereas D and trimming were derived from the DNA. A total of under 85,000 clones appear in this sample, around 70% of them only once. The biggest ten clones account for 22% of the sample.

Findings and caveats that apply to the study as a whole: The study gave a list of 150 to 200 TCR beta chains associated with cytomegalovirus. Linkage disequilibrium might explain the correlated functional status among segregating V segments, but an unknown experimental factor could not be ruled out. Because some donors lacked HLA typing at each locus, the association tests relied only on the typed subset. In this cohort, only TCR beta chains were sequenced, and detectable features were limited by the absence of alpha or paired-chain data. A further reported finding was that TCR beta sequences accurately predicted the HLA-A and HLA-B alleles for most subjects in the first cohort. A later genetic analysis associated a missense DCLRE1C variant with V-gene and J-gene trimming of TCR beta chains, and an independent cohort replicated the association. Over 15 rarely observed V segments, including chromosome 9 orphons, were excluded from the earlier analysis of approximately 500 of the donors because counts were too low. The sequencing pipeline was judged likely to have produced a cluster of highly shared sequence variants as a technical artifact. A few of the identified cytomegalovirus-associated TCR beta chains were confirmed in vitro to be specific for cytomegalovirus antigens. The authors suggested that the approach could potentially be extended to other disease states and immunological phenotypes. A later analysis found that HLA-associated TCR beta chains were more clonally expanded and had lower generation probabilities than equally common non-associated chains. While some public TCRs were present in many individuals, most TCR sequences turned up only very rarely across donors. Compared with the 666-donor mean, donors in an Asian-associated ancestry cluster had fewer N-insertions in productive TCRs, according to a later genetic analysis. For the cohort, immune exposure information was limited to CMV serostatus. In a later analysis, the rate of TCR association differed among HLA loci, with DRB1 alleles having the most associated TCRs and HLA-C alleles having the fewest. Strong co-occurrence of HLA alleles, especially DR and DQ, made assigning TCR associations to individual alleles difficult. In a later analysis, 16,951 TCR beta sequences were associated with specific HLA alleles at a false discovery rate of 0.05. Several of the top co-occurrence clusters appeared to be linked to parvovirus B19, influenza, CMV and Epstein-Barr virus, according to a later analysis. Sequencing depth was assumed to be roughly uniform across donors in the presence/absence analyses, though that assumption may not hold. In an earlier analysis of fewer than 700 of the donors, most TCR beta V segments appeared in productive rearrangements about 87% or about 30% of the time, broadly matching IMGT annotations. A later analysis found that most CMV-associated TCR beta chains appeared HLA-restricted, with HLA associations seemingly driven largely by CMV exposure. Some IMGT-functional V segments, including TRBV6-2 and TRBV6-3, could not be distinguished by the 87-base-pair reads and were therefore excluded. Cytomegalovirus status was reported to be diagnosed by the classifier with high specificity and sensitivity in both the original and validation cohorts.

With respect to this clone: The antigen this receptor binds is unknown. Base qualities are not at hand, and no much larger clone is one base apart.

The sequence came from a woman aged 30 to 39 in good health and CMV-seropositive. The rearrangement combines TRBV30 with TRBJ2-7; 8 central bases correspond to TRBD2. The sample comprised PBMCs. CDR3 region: CAWRPTSVSYEQYF. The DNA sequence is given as TGTGCCTGGAGGCCGACTAGCGTTTCCTACGAGCAGTACTTC.